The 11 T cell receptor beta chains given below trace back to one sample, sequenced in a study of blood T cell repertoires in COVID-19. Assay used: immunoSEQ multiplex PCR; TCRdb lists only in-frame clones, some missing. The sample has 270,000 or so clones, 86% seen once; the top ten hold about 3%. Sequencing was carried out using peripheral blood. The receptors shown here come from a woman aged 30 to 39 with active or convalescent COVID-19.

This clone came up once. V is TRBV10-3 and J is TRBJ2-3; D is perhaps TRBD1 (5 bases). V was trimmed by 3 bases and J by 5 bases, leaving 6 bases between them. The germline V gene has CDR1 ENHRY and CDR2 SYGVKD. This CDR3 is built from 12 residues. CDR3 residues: CAISEGEDTQYF. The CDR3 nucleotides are TGTGCCATCAGTGAAGGGGAAGATACGCAGTATTTT.

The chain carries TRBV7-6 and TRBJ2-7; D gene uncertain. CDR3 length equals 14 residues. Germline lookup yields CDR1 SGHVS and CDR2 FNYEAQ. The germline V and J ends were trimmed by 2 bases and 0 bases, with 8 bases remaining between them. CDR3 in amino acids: CASSLKVSSYEQYF. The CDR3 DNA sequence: TGTGCCAGCAGCTTAAAAGTTAGCTCCTACGAGCAGTACTTC.

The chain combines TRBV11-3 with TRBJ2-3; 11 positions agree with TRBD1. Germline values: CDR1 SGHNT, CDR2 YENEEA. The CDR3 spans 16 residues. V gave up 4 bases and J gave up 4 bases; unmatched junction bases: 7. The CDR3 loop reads CASSSYSGQGADTQYF. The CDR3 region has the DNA TGTGCCAGCAGCTCCTACTCGGGACAGGGGGCAGATACGCAGTATTTT.

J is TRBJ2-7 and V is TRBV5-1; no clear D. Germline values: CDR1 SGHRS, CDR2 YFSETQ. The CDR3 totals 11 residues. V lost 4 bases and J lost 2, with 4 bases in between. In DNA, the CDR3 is TGCGCCAGCAGCCGGGCCTACGAGCAGTACTTC. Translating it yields CASSRAYEQYF.

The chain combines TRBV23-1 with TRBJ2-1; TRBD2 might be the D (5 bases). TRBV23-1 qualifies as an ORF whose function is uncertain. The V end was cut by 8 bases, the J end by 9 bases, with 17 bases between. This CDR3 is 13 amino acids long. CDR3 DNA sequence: TGCGCCAGCTCATCCAGAGGGAAAGGTGAGCAGTTCTTC. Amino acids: CASSSRGKGEQFF.

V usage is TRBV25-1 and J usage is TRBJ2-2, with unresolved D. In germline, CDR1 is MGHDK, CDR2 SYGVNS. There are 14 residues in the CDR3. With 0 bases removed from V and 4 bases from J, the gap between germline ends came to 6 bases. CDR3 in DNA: TGTGCCAGCAGTGAATACGCGAGCACCGGGGAGCTGTTTTTT. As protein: CASSEYASTGELFF.

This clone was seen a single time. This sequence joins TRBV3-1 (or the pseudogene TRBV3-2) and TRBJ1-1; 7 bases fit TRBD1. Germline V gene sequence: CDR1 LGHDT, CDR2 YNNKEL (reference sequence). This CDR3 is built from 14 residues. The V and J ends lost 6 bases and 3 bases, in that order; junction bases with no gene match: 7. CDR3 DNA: TGTGCCAGCAGACACAGGGGAGTCGACACTGAAGCTTTCTTT. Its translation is CASRHRGVDTEAFF.

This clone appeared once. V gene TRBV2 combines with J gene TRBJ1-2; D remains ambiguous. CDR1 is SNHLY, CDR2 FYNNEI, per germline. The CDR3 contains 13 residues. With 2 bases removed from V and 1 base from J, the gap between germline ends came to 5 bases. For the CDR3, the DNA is TGTGCCAGCAGTGAACTACGTAACTATGGCTACACCTTC. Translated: CASSELRNYGYTF.

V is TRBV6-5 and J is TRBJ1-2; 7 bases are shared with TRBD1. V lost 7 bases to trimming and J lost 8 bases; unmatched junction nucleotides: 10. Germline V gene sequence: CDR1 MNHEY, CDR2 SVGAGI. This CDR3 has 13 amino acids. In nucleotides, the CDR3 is TGTGCCAGCACCTCTCCAGGGACAGTAGGCTACACCTTC. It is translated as CASTSPGTVGYTF.

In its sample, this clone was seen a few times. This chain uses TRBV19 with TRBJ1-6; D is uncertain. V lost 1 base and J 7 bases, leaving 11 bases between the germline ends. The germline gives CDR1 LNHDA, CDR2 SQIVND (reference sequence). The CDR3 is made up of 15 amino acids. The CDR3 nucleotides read TGTGCCAGTAGTATAGGGCAGGCCCGGAATTCACCCCTCCACTTT. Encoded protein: CASSIGQARNSPLHF.

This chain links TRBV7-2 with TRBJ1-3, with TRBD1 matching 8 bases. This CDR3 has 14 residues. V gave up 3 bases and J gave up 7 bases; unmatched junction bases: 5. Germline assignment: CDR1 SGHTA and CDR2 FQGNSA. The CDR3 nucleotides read TGTGCCAGCAGCTTTTACAGGGGGTGGAACACCATATATTTT. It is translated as CASSFYRGWNTIYF. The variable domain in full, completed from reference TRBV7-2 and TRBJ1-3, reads GAGVSQSPSNKVTEKGKDVELRCDPISGHTALYWYRQSLGQGLEFLIYFQGNSAPDKSGLPSDRFSAERTGGSVSTLTIQRTQQEDSAVYLCASSFYRGWNTIYFGEGSWLTVV.